The clone carrying this T cell receptor beta chain has a single count. Its target is unknown. V lost 5 bases, J lost 10 bases, and 16 bases stayed unmatched. The CDR3 covers 17 residues. Germline loops: CDR1 LGHNA, CDR2 YSLEER. The data belong to a study of T cell responses to AZD1222 COVID-19 vaccine. Study-wide context: Both about-4-week and about-12-week second-dose recipients were combined.

Sequencing was performed with immunoSEQ multiplex PCR; in TCRdb, only in-frame clones are kept and a portion is missing. The sample lists approximately 150,000 clones; more than 85% were seen once. Findings and limits, study-wide: Following two doses of AZD1222, Spike-specific TCR breadth and depth rose. Mostly white British, mostly female donors; authors suggested clonal diversity may be underestimated.

This TCR derives from an adult in good health. This chain uses TRBV4-3 with TRBJ2-1; 11 bases line up with TRBD2. Sequenced here: peripheral blood, sampled on day 0 of AZD1222 vaccination. CDR3 bases: TGCGCCAGCAGCTTAAACCTAGCGGGGGGTAAGGGTACGGAGCAGTTCTTC. It codes for CASSLNLAGGKGTEQFF.